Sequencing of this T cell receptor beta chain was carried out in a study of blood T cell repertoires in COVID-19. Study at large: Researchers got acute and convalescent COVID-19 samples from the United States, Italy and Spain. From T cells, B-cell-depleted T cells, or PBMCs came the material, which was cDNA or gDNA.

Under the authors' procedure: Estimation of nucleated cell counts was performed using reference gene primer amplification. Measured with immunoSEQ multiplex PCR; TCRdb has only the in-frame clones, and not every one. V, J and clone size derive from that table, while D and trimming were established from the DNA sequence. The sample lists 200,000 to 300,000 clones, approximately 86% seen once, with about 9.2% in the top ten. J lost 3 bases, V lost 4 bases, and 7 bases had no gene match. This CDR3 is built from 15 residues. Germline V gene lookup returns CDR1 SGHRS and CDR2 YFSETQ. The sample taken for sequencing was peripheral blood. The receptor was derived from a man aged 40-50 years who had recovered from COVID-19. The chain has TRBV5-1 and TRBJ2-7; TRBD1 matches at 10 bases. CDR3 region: CASSRGGQGRYEQYF. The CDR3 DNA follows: TGCGCCAGCAGCCGAGGGGGACAGGGGCGCTACGAGCAGTACTTC.